This TCR beta chain was captured by sequencing in a study of read filtering for tumor transcriptome and immune sequencing. From about 400 ng of RNA, a library with molecular barcoded alpha/delta and beta/gamma adaptors was made. TCRdb processed the reads anew with MiXCR; each CDR3 protein has one entry. The sample includes over 25,000 distinct CDR3 sequences, approximately 14% of them seen just once. This clonotype showed up many times. The CDR3 has 14 amino acids. V gave up 3 bases and J gave up 7 bases, with 13 bases separating them. Germline-derived CDR1 and CDR2 are LNHDA and SQIVND (reference sequence).

This TCR came from a donor over 35 with multiple myeloma. The sequencing input was a population of CD138-negative cells sorted from bone marrow. J is TRBJ2-1 and V is TRBV19; tentative D call: TRBD2 (6 bases). CDR3 sequence: CASSITGERNEQFF. The CDR3 coding sequence is TGTGCCAGTAGTATCACGGGAGAGAGGAATGAGCAGTTCTTC. The full variable domain, rest sourced from reference TRBV19 and TRBJ2-1, is DGGITQSPKYLFRKEGQNVTLSCEQNLNHDAMYWYRQDPGQGLRLIYYSQIVNDFQKGDIAEGYSVSREKKESFPLTVTSAQKNPTAFYLCASSITGERNEQFFGPGTRLTVL.